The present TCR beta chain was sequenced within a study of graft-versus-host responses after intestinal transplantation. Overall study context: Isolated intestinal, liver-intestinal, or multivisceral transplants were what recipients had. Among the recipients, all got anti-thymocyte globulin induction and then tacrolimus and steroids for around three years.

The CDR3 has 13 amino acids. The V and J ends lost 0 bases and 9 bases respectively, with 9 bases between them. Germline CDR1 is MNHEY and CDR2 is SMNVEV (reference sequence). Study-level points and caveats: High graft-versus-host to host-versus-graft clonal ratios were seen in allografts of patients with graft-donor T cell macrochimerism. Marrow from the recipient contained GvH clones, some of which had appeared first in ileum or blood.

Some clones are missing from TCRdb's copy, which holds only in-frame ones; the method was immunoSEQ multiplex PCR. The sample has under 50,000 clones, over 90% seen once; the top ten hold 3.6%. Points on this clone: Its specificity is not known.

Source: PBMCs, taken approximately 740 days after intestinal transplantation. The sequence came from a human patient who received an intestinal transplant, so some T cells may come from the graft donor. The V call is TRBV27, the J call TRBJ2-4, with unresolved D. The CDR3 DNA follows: TGTGCCAGCAGTTTATCGCATTACGGCATTCAGTACTTC. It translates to CASSLSHYGIQYF.